This T cell receptor beta chain was captured in a study of OX40 agonist ivuxolimab in advanced cancers. The study, taken as a whole, reports: Some of the lowest clonal expansion was seen in partial responders at 0.1-3.0 mg/kg. In general, CD8+ T cells held more expanded clones than CD4+ did, on average.

Turning to this clone: The antigen remains unidentified.

Assay used: immunoSEQ multiplex PCR; TCRdb lists only in-frame clones, some missing. Of about 48,000 clones listed, 75% to 85% are singletons. Autoimmune disease history or systemic immunosuppression disqualified patients. The germline V gene encodes CDR1 LNHNV and CDR2 YYDKDF (reference sequence). The J segment lost 3 bases and the V segment lost 5 bases, leaving 9 bases of the junction unmatched. The CDR3 length is 17 residues. The receptor was isolated from an adult with an advanced solid tumor such as melanoma, head and neck, liver or kidney cancer. The genes are TRBV15 and TRBJ2-5, with 13 nucleotides matching TRBD2. The specimen was CD4+ or CD8+ T cells sorted from blood, collected in a trial of the OX40 agonist ivuxolimab. CDR3 region: CATSGGLLAGGEETQYF. In DNA, the CDR3 is TGTGCCACCAGCGGGGGTTTACTAGCGGGAGGGGAAGAGACCCAGTACTTC.